The entry below describes one TCR beta chain. Its antigen is still unknown. Use of 60 Vbeta and 13 Jbeta primers characterized the PCR. TCRdb's copy holds only in-frame clones and misses some; the assay was immunoSEQ multiplex PCR. The data hold around 110,000 clones, with about four fifths observed a single time. The data derive from a study of cytomegalovirus exposure and HLA in healthy donors. Study-wide results and limits: In a later analysis, at a false discovery rate of 0.05, under 20,000 TCR beta sequences matched HLA alleles. Segments of the TCR beta V type were, in most cases, productive about 90% or about 30% of the time in an earlier analysis. Follow-up analysis seemed to connect common viral pathogens with several of the most significant clusters identified.

This receptor was identified in a woman aged 18 to 35 in good health and CMV-seronegative. The sample comprised PBMCs.

The CDR3 nucleotides read TGCGCCAGCAGCCAAGATCGATCAGCGAGCTCCTACGAGCAGTACTTC. Residues: CASSQDRSASSYEQYF. V is TRBV4-1 and J is TRBJ2-7; D is ambiguous. There are 16 residues in the CDR3. Germline CDR1 reads MGHRA; CDR2 reads YSYEKL. V lost 0 bases and J 0 bases, leaving 12 bases between the germline ends.